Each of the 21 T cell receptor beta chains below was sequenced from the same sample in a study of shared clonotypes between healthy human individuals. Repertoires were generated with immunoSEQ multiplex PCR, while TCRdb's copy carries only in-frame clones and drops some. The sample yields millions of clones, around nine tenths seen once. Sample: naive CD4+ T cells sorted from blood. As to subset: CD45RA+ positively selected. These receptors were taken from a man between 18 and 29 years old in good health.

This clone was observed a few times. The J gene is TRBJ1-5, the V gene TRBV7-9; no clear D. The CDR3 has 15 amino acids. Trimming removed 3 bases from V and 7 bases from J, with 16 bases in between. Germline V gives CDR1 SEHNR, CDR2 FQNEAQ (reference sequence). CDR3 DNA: TGTGCCAGCAGCTTCGGCCCCTTAACAGTGCAGCCCCAGCATTTT. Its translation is CASSFGPLTVQPQHF.

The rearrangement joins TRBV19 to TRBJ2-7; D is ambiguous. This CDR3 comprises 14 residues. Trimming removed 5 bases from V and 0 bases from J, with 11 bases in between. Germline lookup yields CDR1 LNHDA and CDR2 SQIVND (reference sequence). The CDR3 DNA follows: TGTGCCAGTAGTCCTAGAGGCCTCTCCTACGAGCAGTACTTC. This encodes CASSPRGLSYEQYF.

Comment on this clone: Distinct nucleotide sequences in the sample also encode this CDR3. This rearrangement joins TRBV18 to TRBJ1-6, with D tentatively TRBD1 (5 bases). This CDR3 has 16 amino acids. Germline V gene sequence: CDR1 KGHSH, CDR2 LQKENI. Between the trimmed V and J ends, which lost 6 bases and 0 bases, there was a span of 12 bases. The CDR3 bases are TGTGCCAGCTCCCCAAGGGGAAGCTCCTATAATTCACCCCTCCACTTT. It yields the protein CASSPRGSSYNSPLHF.

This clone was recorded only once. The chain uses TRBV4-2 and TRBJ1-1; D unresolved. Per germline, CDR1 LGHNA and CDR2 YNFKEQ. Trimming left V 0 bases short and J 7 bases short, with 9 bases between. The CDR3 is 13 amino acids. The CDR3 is CASSQDPSYEAFF. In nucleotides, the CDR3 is TGTGCCAGCAGCCAAGATCCCAGCTATGAAGCTTTCTTT.

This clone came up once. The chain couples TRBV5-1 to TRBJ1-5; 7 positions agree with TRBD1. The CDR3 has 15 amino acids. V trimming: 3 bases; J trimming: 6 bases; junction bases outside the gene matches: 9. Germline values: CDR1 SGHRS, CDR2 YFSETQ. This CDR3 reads CASSYGVEGAQPQHF. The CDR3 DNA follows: TGCGCCAGCAGCTATGGGGTAGAGGGGGCTCAGCCCCAGCATTTT. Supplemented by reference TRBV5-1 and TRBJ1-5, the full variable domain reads KAGVTQTPRYLIKTRGQQVTLSCSPISGHRSVSWYQQTPGQGLQFLFEYFSETQRNKGNFPGRFSGRQFSNSRSEMNVSTLELGDSALYLCASSYGVEGAQPQHFGDGTRLSIL.

The CDR3 DNA is TGTGCCACCAGCAGAGAAAAGGAGCGTGGCACTGAAGCTTTCTTT. Encoded protein: CATSREKERGTEAFF. V gene TRBV15 combines with J gene TRBJ1-1; unclear D gene. This CDR3 has 15 amino acids. The V end was cut by 0 bases, the J end by 4 bases, with 12 bases between. In germline, CDR1 is LNHNV, CDR2 YYDKDF (reference sequence).

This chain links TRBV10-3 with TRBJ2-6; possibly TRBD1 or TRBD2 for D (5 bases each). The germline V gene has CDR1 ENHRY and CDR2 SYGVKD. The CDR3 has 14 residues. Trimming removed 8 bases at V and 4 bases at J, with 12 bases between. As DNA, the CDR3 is TGTGCCATCCTCCCAGAGGGGGGGGCCAACGTCCTGACTTTC. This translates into CAILPEGGANVLTF.

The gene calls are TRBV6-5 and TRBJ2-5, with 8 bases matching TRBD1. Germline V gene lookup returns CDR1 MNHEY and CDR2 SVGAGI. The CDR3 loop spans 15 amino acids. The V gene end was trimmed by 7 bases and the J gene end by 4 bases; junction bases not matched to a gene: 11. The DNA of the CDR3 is TGTGCCAGCACCCAATTATGGACAGGGAGAGAGACCCAGTACTTC. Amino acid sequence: CASTQLWTGRETQYF.

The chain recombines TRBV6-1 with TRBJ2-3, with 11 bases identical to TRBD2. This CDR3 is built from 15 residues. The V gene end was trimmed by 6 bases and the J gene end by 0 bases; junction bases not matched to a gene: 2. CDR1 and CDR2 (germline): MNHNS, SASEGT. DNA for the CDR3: TGTGCCAGCAGGAGACTAGCGGGAAGCACAGATACGCAGTATTTT. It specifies CASRRLAGSTDTQYF.

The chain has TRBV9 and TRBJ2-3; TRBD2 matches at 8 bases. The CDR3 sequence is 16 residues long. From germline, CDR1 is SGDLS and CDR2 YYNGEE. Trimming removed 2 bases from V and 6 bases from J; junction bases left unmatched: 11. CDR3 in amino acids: CASSVPLAGPGDTQYF. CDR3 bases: TGTGCCAGCAGCGTCCCTTTAGCGGGACCTGGGGATACGCAGTATTTT.

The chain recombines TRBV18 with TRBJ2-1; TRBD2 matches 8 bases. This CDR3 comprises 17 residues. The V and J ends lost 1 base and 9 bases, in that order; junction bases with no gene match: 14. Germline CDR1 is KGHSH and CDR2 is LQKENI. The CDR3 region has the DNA TGTGCCAGCTCACCACGGATTCCAGCGGGAGTGTGGGGTGAGCAGTTCTTC. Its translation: CASSPRIPAGVWGEQFF.

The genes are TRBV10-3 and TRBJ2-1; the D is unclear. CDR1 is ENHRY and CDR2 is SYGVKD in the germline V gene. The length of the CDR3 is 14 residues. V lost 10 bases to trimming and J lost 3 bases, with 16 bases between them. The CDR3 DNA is TGTGCCACCGCCCCCCCTAGAAACTACAATGAGCAGTTCTTC. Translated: CATAPPRNYNEQFF.

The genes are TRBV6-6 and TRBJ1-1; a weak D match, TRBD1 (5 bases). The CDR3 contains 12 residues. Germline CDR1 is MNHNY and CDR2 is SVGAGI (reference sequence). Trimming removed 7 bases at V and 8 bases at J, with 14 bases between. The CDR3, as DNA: TGTGCCAGCACCGAAGGGACGGAGGAAGCTTTCTTT. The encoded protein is CASTEGTEEAFF.

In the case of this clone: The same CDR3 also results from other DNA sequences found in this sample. In DNA, the CDR3 is TGTGCCAGCAGCCTGGGACTAGCGGGAGCGGCAGATACGCAGTATTTT. Its translation: CASSLGLAGAADTQYF. The gene calls are TRBV7-2 and TRBJ2-3; 14 nucleotides align to TRBD2. V lost 5 bases and J lost 4; bases outside the gene matches: 5. CDR1 is SGHTA, CDR2 FQGNSA, per germline. The CDR3 runs to 16 residues.

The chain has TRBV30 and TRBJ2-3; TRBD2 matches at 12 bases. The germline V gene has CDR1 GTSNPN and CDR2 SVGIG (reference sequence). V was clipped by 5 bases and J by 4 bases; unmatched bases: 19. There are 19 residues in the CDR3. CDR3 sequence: CAWGRASGRGRASADTQYF. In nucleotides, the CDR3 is TGTGCCTGGGGGAGGGCTAGCGGGAGGGGAAGGGCTAGCGCAGATACGCAGTATTTT.

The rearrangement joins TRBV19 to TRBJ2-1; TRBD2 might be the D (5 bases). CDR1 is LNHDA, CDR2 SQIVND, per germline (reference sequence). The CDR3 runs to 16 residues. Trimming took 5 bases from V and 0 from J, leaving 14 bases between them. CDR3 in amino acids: CASSALSGRSYNEQFF. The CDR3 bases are TGTGCCAGTAGTGCTCTGAGCGGACGCTCCTACAATGAGCAGTTCTTC.

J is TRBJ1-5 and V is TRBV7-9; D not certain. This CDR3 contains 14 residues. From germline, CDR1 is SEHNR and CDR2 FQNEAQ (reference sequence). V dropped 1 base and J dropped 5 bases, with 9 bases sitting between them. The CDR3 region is CASSLVSADQPQHF. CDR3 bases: TGTGCCAGCAGCTTAGTGTCCGCGGATCAGCCCCAGCATTTT.

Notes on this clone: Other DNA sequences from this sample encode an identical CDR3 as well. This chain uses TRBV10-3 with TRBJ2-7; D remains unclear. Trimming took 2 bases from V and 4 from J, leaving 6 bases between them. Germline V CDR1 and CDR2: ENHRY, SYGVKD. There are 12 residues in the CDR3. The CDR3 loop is CAISEPSYEQYF. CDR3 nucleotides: TGTGCCATCAGTGAGCCCAGTTACGAGCAGTACTTC.

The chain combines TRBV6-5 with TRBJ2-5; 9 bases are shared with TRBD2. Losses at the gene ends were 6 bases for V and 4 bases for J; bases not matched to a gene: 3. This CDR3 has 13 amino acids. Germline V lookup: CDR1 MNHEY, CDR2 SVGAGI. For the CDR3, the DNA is TGTGCCAGCAGCGGTAGCGGGGGAGAGACCCAGTACTTC. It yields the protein CASSGSGGETQYF.

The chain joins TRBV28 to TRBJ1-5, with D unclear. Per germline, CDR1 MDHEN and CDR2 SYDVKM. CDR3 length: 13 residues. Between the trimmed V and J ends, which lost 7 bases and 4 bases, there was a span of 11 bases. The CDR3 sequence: CASILGRNQPQHF. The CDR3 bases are TGTGCCAGCATATTAGGAAGGAATCAGCCCCAGCATTTT.

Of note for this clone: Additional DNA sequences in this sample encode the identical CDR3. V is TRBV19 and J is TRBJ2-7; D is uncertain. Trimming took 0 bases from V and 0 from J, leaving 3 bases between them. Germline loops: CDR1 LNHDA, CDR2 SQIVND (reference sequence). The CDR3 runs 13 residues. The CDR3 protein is CASSIDRSYEQYF. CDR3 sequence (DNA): TGTGCCAGTAGTATAGATCGCTCCTACGAGCAGTACTTC.